These 21 T cell receptor beta chains came from one sample sequenced in a study of T-cell memory formation after mild COVID-19. TCRdb independently ran MiXCR on the 5' RACE reads; one entry per CDR3 protein. Counted here are 50,000 to 75,000 distinct CDR3 sequences, roughly 10% occurring once; the ten biggest clones make up 0.95% to 1.3%. Sequencing was carried out using PBMCs or a T cell subset sorted from them (not recorded which). The receptors shown here come from a man aged 18 to 30 who had mild COVID-19 (a few samples of this study predate the infection). Cell type and time point are not known.

The chain links TRBV5-1 to TRBJ2-7, with 10 nucleotides matching TRBD2. This CDR3 has 15 residues. The junction had 6 bases not matched to a gene; V was cut back by 4 bases and J by 2 bases. Germline CDR1 reads SGHRS; CDR2 reads YFSETQ. CDR3 protein: CASSVTSGPPYEQYF. CDR3 nucleotide sequence: TGCGCCAGCAGCGTGACTAGCGGGCCCCCCTACGAGCAGTACTTC.

This clonotype was counted a few times. The J gene is TRBJ2-5, the V gene TRBV3-1; a weak D match, TRBD1 (5 bases). The CDR3 loop spans 12 amino acids. Trimming stripped 6 bases from V and 4 bases from J, with 9 bases between. Germline loops: CDR1 LGHDT, CDR2 YNNKEL (reference sequence). CDR3 amino acids: CASSPRGETQYF. In DNA, the CDR3 is TGTGCCAGCAGTCCTAGGGGAGAGACCCAGTACTTC.

This clonotype was found a few times. The CDR3 sequence is CASSFTGATGELFF. The CDR3 nucleotides read TGTGCCAGCAGCTTTACGGGGGCGACCGGGGAGCTGTTTTTT. The chain is built from TRBV7-3 and TRBJ2-2, with D possibly called TRBD1 or TRBD2 (6 bases each). The CDR3 has 14 amino acids. The V gene's germline CDR1 is SGHTA and CDR2 FQGTGA. V lost 3 bases to trimming and J lost 5 bases, with 10 bases between them.

This clonotype was counted ten times or more. The CDR3 loop reads CASSPPVRDNNEQFF. The CDR3, as DNA: TGTGCCAGCTCACCTCCCGTTCGCGACAACAATGAGCAGTTCTTC. V usage is TRBV18 and J usage is TRBJ2-1, with D uncertain. The CDR3 has 15 amino acids. V was clipped by 3 bases and J by 5 bases, with 14 bases between them. Germline V gene data show CDR1 as KGHSH and CDR2 as LQKENI. The entire variable domain, with the rest obtained from reference TRBV18 and TRBJ2-1, is as follows: NAGVMQNPRHLVRRRGQEARLRCSPMKGHSHVYWYRQLPEEGLKFMVYLQKENIIDESGMPKERFSAEFPKEGPSILRIQQVVRGDSAAYFCASSPPVRDNNEQFFGPGTRLTVL.

The rearrangement joins TRBV29-1 to TRBJ1-1; no clear D gene. Trimming left V 2 bases short and J 3 bases short, with 10 bases between. The CDR3 spans 13 residues. Per germline, CDR1 SQVTM and CDR2 ANQGSEA. Here the CDR3 reads CSVELILHTEAFF. CDR3 bases: TGCAGCGTTGAACTAATACTTCACACTGAAGCTTTCTTT.

This clonotype was seen a handful of times. The chain has TRBV10-3 and TRBJ2-1; tentatively, D is TRBD1 (5 bases). V gave up 3 bases and J gave up 5 bases, with 14 bases separating them. This CDR3 spans 15 amino acids. Germline lookup yields CDR1 ENHRY and CDR2 SYGVKD. The CDR3 is CAISDPLDRDNEQFF. The CDR3 DNA sequence: TGTGCCATCAGTGACCCATTAGACAGAGACAATGAGCAGTTCTTC.

The chain carries TRBV21-1 and TRBJ2-3; the table's D call TRBD2 went unverified against the DNA. TRBV21-1 constitutes a pseudogene. This CDR3 region has 17 residues. CDR3 protein: CASSKEVPGRHTDTQYF. The CDR3 nucleotides are TGTGCCAGCAGCAAGGAAGTGCCGGGACGACACACAGATACGCAGTATTTT.

The rearrangement uses TRBV4-3 and TRBJ1-1; D call uncertain. This CDR3 comprises 14 residues. Trimming removed 0 bases at V and 3 bases at J, with 8 bases between. Germline CDR1 reads LGHNA; CDR2 reads YSLEER. This CDR3 reads CASSQDPGDTEAFF. CDR3 in DNA: TGCGCCAGCAGCCAAGATCCGGGAGACACTGAAGCTTTCTTT.

This clonotype was detected only a few times. The J gene is TRBJ1-3, the V gene TRBV28; D ambiguous. Looked up from germline, CDR1 is MDHEN and CDR2 is SYDVKM. Trimming left V 6 bases short and J 4 bases short, with 13 bases between. This CDR3 is built from 14 residues. The CDR3 is CASSTGNPGNTIYF. CDR3 bases: TGTGCCAGCAGCACGGGAAATCCAGGAAACACCATATATTTT. Variable domain in full (rest from reference TRBV28 and TRBJ1-3): DVKVTQSSRYLVKRTGEKVFLECVQDMDHENMFWYRQDPGLGLRLIYFSYDVKMKEKGDIPEGYSVSREKKERFSLILESASTNQTSMYLCASSTGNPGNTIYFGEGSWLTVV.

A few counts support this clonotype. The chain links TRBV20-1 to TRBJ2-5; tentatively, D is TRBD2 (6 bases). The CDR3 extends over 13 amino acids. Germline-derived CDR1 and CDR2 are DFQATT and SNEGSKA (reference sequence). V lost 1 base to trimming and J lost 4 bases, with 10 bases between them. The CDR3 spells CSARGRRAETQYF. The CDR3 region has the DNA TGCAGTGCTAGAGGTCGGAGGGCAGAGACCCAGTACTTC.

This clonotype was observed a few times. J is TRBJ2-1 and V is TRBV5-1; no clear D gene. CDR1 is SGHRS and CDR2 is YFSETQ in the germline V gene. There are 16 residues in the CDR3. Trimming took off 4 bases at V and 0 bases at J, with 14 bases between the two ends. DNA for the CDR3: TGCGCCAGCAGCAAACAGACTTCAAGCTCCTACAATGAGCAGTTCTTC. Protein: CASSKQTSSSYNEQFF.

The CDR3 nucleotides read TGCGCCAGCAGACCAGGGCCCAGGGGGGAAGGTCAGCCCCAGCATTTT. Translated: CASRPGPRGEGQPQHF. The genes are TRBV5-1 and TRBJ1-5; TRBD1 agrees at 7 bases. The length of the CDR3 is 16 residues. After removal of 5 bases from V and 6 bases from J, the junction contained 14 bases not matched to a gene. Germline-derived CDR1 and CDR2 are SGHRS and YFSETQ.

This clonotype was counted between two and nine times. The chain joins TRBV7-2 to TRBJ2-7; D unclear. Germline V gene sequence: CDR1 SGHTA, CDR2 FQGNSA. V was clipped by 2 bases and J by 4 bases, with 9 bases between them. This CDR3 has 13 amino acids. In DNA form, the CDR3 reads TGTGCCAGCAGCTTATCCCAGAGATACGAGCAGTACTTC. This gives the protein CASSLSQRYEQYF.

In this sample, this clonotype turned up once. DNA of the CDR3: TGTGCCAGCAGCCCCGATTTCGGCGGGGGGCTGGTAGATACGCAGTATTTT. Its translation is CASSPDFGGGLVDTQYF. J is TRBJ2-3 and V is TRBV3-1; 8 positions match TRBD2. The CDR3 length is 17 residues. Germline trimming cut 4 bases from V and 5 bases from J; bases unmatched to any gene: 14. Per the germline V gene, CDR1 is LGHDT and CDR2 is YNNKEL (reference sequence).

The J gene is TRBJ1-1, the V gene TRBV15; D gene unclear. CDR3 length equals 14 residues. Germline assignment: CDR1 LNHNV and CDR2 YYDKDF (reference sequence). The V and J ends lost 1 base and 1 base respectively, with 7 bases between them. Here the CDR3 reads CATSRGTRNTEAFF. The DNA of the CDR3 is TGTGCCACCAGCAGAGGGACGCGGAACACTGAAGCTTTCTTT. The whole variable domain, remainder taken from reference TRBV15 and TRBJ1-1, is DAMVIQNPRYQVTQFGKPVTLSCSQTLNHNVMYWYQQKSSQAPKLLFHYYDKDFNNEADTPDNFQSRRPNTSFCFLDIRSPGLGDTAMYLCATSRGTRNTEAFFGQGTRLTVV.

This clonotype was detected ten times or more. V is TRBV4-1 and J is TRBJ2-3; a possible D gene is TRBD2 (5 bases). Germline CDR1 and CDR2: MGHRA and YSYEKL. Trimming removed 1 base at V and 2 bases at J, with 16 bases between. The CDR3 spans 17 residues. The CDR3 DNA reads as TGCGCCAGCAGCCAAGGACCCCCGGGGTCTGACACAGATACGCAGTATTTT. Amino acids: CASSQGPPGSDTDTQYF.

V and J are TRBV7-2 and TRBJ1-2; TRBD1 matches at 9 bases. With 5 bases clipped from V and 8 bases from J, the junction kept 6 bases outside the gene matches. Germline CDR1 and CDR2: SGHTA and FQGNSA. The CDR3 extends over 13 amino acids. The CDR3 protein is CASSRGQGQGYTF. DNA of the CDR3: TGTGCCAGCAGCCGGGGACAGGGTCAGGGCTACACCTTC.

This clonotype was detected a few times. V gene TRBV10-2 combines with J gene TRBJ1-1; 9 bases are shared with TRBD1. Germline loops: CDR1 WSHSY, CDR2 SAAADI. J lost 7 bases, V lost 2 bases, and 11 bases had no gene match. The CDR3 has 16 amino acids. DNA for the CDR3: TGCGCCAGCAGTGAGCCATACTCCGGGACAGGGATTGAAGCTTTCTTT. It encodes CASSEPYSGTGIEAFF.

This clonotype was seen a handful of times. The rearrangement uses TRBV12-3 or TRBV12-4 and TRBJ2-7; maybe TRBD1 (6 bases). The V end was cut by 3 bases, the J end by 6 bases, with 15 bases between. The CDR3 consists of 14 residues. CDR3 sequence: CASSFIRGSIEQYF. DNA for the CDR3: TGTGCCAGCAGTTTTATCAGGGGTTCTATCGAGCAGTACTTC.

This clonotype showed up just a few times. The rearrangement uses TRBV7-6 and TRBJ1-1; 9 bases align to TRBD1. Germline CDR1 SGHVS, CDR2 FNYEAQ. CDR3 length: 14 amino acids. After removal of 1 base from V and 6 bases from J, the junction contained 3 bases not matched to a gene. The CDR3 nucleotides read TGTGCCAGCAGCTTAGAGGACAGGGGAGCTGAAGCTTTCTTT. This gives the protein CASSLEDRGAEAFF.

This clonotype was observed a handful of times. V gene TRBV5-6 combines with J gene TRBJ1-2; D is uncertain. This CDR3 comprises 13 residues. The ends were cut back, 3 bases at V and 8 bases at J, with 14 bases in the middle. The germline V gene has CDR1 SGHDT and CDR2 YYEEEE. CDR3 amino acids: CASSYGLDDGYTF. The CDR3 coding sequence is TGTGCCAGCAGCTACGGGTTGGATGACGGCTACACCTTC.